Each of the 18 T cell receptor beta chains below was sequenced from the same sample in a study of T-cell memory formation after mild COVID-19. MiXCR, applied by TCRdb to the 5' RACE reads, yields one record per CDR3 protein. Among approximately 250,000 distinct CDR3 sequences, around 16% were seen once, and the ten largest hold 22%. The source material was PBMCs or a T cell subset sorted from them (not recorded which). Source of these receptors: a man aged 18 to 29 who had mild COVID-19 (a few samples of this study predate the infection). Cell type and time point are not known.

This chain links TRBV2 with TRBJ1-1; no definite D call. The length of the CDR3 is 15 residues. V lost 4 bases to trimming and J lost 5 bases, with 17 bases between them. Germline lookup yields CDR1 SNHLY and CDR2 FYNNEI. DNA for the CDR3: TGTGCCAGCAGTGTACGCGATCGGGGTGGGACTGAAGCTTTCTTT. Translation gives CASSVRDRGGTEAFF. Combining the CDR3 with reference TRBV2 and TRBJ1-1 gives the whole variable domain EPEVTQTPSHQVTQMGQEVILRCVPISNHLYFYWYRQILGQKVEFLVSFYNNEISEKSEIFDDQFSVERPDGSNFTLKIRSTKLEDSAMYFCASSVRDRGGTEAFFGQGTRLTVV.

The V gene is TRBV10-3, the J gene TRBJ2-3; 11 bases fit TRBD2. Germline assignment: CDR1 ENHRY and CDR2 SYGVKD. This CDR3 is built from 19 residues. J gave up 0 bases and V 4 bases, and 12 bases lay outside the gene matches. The CDR3 loop reads CAISGSSGTSGASTDTQYF. The CDR3 DNA reads TGTGCCATCAGTGGTTCCTCCGGGACTAGCGGTGCTAGCACAGATACGCAGTATTTT.

The gene calls are TRBV20-1 and TRBJ2-3; tentatively, D is TRBD2 (7 bases). Trimming took off 1 base at V and 1 base at J, with 9 bases between the two ends. Germline CDR1 is DFQATT and CDR2 is SNEGSKA (reference sequence). The CDR3 runs 14 residues. This CDR3 is CSARAGGRTDTQYF. In DNA form, the CDR3 reads TGCAGTGCTAGAGCGGGGGGCCGCACAGATACGCAGTATTTT.

There are a few counts of this clonotype. The gene calls are TRBV4-3 and TRBJ2-5; D gene ambiguous. Per germline, CDR1 LGHNA and CDR2 YSLEER. CDR3 length: 15 amino acids. The V gene lost 4 bases and the J gene lost 1 base, with 13 bases spanning the gap. DNA for the CDR3: TGCGCCAGCAGCCCTTTAAGGGCGATCCAAGAGACCCAGTACTTC. Amino acid sequence: CASSPLRAIQETQYF.

The chain uses TRBV6-5 and TRBJ1-1, with 7 bases fitting TRBD1. V lost 7 bases, J lost 2 bases, and 7 bases stayed unmatched. The CDR3 sequence is 14 residues long. Germline lookup yields CDR1 MNHEY and CDR2 SVGAGI. CDR3 amino acids: CASTLDRENTEAFF. CDR3 nucleotide sequence: TGTGCCAGCACCCTCGACAGGGAAAACACTGAAGCTTTCTTT.

The CDR3 region has the DNA TGCAGTGTGGCAGGGCTTTTGAACACTGAAGCTTTCTTT. This encodes CSVAGLLNTEAFF. The chain is built from TRBV20-1 and TRBJ1-1, with D possibly being TRBD1 (5 bases). Trimming removed 7 bases at V and 0 bases at J, with 12 bases between. This CDR3 region has 13 residues. In germline, CDR1 is DFQATT, CDR2 SNEGSKA (reference sequence).

This clonotype was found a few times. The chain employs TRBV12-3 or TRBV12-4 and TRBJ2-7; D not certain. The CDR3 consists of 13 residues. V lost 2 bases to trimming and J lost 2 bases, with 7 bases between them. CDR3 nucleotides: TGTGCCAGCAGTTTACACCGTACCTACGAGCAGTACTTC. It encodes CASSLHRTYEQYF.

This clonotype was observed a handful of times. V is TRBV20-1 and J is TRBJ2-1; 8 bases map to TRBD1. Germline V gene lookup returns CDR1 DFQATT and CDR2 SNEGSKA (reference sequence). The CDR3 extends over 13 amino acids. V lost 8 bases to trimming and J lost 2 bases; unmatched junction nucleotides: 5. The CDR3 loop reads CSTGQGPYNEQFF. The CDR3 bases are TGCAGTACCGGACAGGGTCCCTACAATGAGCAGTTCTTC.

This sequence joins TRBV7-9 and TRBJ2-5; D unresolved. The CDR3 is 15 amino acids. Germline-derived CDR1 and CDR2 are SEHNR and FQNEAQ (reference sequence). With 5 bases removed from V and 5 bases from J, the gap between germline ends came to 18 bases. The CDR3 spells CASSQAPGAAETQYF. The CDR3 bases are TGTGCCAGCAGCCAAGCCCCAGGCGCCGCGGAGACCCAGTACTTC.

This clonotype was recorded a few times. The rearrangement uses TRBV20-1 and TRBJ1-2; D unresolved. The V and J ends lost 0 bases and 7 bases respectively, with 3 bases between them. This CDR3 spans 10 amino acids. Germline assignment: CDR1 DFQATT and CDR2 SNEGSKA (reference sequence). The DNA of the CDR3 is TGCAGTGCTAGAGACGGTGGCTACACCTTC. It yields the protein CSARDGGYTF.

CDR3 protein: CASSYVEGGYTF. The CDR3 region has the DNA TGTGCCAGCAGTTACGTCGAGGGCGGCTACACCTTC. This chain uses TRBV6-6 with TRBJ1-2; D not resolved. CDR3 length: 12 residues. Trimming removed 2 bases from V and 8 bases from J, with 9 bases in between. Looked up from germline, CDR1 is MNHNY and CDR2 is SVGAGI (reference sequence).

The CDR3 loop is CASSQEGSPRNTIYF. Written as DNA, the CDR3 is TGCGCCAGCAGCCAAGAGGGTTCACCTAGAAACACCATATATTTT. The rearrangement uses TRBV4-3 and TRBJ1-3; no reliable D call. V was shortened by 0 bases and J by 5 bases, with 11 bases between the two germline ends. The germline CDR1 and CDR2 sequences are LGHNA and YSLEER. The CDR3 runs 15 residues.

This clonotype was seen many times. The chain combines TRBV5-1 with TRBJ1-5; D is perhaps TRBD1 (5 bases). The germline CDR1 and CDR2 sequences are SGHRS and YFSETQ. The germline V and J ends were trimmed by 2 bases and 5 bases, with 14 bases remaining between them. The CDR3 has 15 residues. CDR3 loop: CASSLTGTDYQPQHF. Written as DNA, the CDR3 is TGCGCCAGCAGCTTAACGGGGACTGACTATCAGCCCCAGCATTTT. Full variable domain (missing parts from reference TRBV5-1 and TRBJ1-5): KAGVTQTPRYLIKTRGQQVTLSCSPISGHRSVSWYQQTPGQGLQFLFEYFSETQRNKGNFPGRFSGRQFSNSRSEMNVSTLELGDSALYLCASSLTGTDYQPQHFGDGTRLSIL.

This sequence joins TRBV6-2 or TRBV6-3 and TRBJ2-7, with 9 positions matching TRBD1. This CDR3 is 15 amino acids long. Germline V CDR1 and CDR2: MNHEY, SVGEGT. V was clipped by 5 bases and J by 2 bases; unmatched bases: 7. This chain's CDR3 is CASSRSGQGAYEQYF. DNA of the CDR3: TGTGCCAGCAGTCGCTCGGGACAGGGCGCCTACGAGCAGTACTTC.

The chain links TRBV20-1 to TRBJ1-2; D not resolved. Germline assignment: CDR1 DFQATT and CDR2 SNEGSKA (reference sequence). CDR3 length: 13 residues. The V end was cut by 6 bases, the J end by 12 bases, with 23 bases between. As DNA, the CDR3 is TGCAGTGCCCCAAAAAGGGAGAGCCCCTGGCACACCTTC. This translates into CSAPKRESPWHTF.

The rearrangement links TRBV7-9 to TRBJ1-1, with TRBD1 as a possible D gene (6 bases). CDR3 length: 16 residues. Germline V gene sequence: CDR1 SEHNR, CDR2 FQNEAQ (reference sequence). Trimming took off 5 bases at V and 5 bases at J, with 21 bases between the two ends. The chain's CDR3 is CASSLRSGEARTEAFF. For the CDR3, the DNA is TGTGCCAGCAGCCTACGTTCAGGGGAGGCGAGGACTGAAGCTTTCTTT.

The chain uses TRBV5-1 and TRBJ1-1; D unclear. The germline V gene has CDR1 SGHRS and CDR2 YFSETQ. This CDR3 has 15 residues. Trimming took off 4 bases at V and 5 bases at J, with 18 bases between the two ends. The CDR3 is CASSQEIFSVTEAFF. DNA for the CDR3: TGCGCCAGCAGCCAGGAAATATTCTCGGTGACTGAAGCTTTCTTT.

The chain combines TRBV20-1 with TRBJ2-4; TRBD1 matches at 10 bases. This CDR3 comprises 19 residues. The J segment lost 5 bases and the V segment lost 5 bases, leaving 21 bases of the junction unmatched. Germline CDR1 and CDR2: DFQATT and SNEGSKA (reference sequence). CDR3 nucleotide sequence: TGCAGTGCTCAATCAAAAGGCGACAGGGGGCGTGGGAGGGAAAACATTCAGTACTTC. Protein product: CSAQSKGDRGRGRENIQYF.